This passage covers 10 T cell receptor beta chains from one sample sequenced in a study of blood T cell repertoires in COVID-19. The method was immunoSEQ multiplex PCR; TCRdb's version includes in-frame clones alone and lacks a portion of them. The sample includes around 68,000 clones, 75% to 90% of them seen just once. The sequenced material came from peripheral blood. The receptors here all came from a middle-aged man with acute or convalescent COVID-19.

This chain links TRBV12-5 with TRBJ2-1; 13 bases are shared with TRBD2. Germline loops: CDR1 LGHNT, CDR2 FRNRAP. The V gene end was trimmed by 0 bases and the J gene end by 6 bases; junction bases not matched to a gene: 2. The CDR3 covers 16 residues. CDR3 sequence reads: CASGLVTSGRANEQFF. CDR3 DNA sequence: TGTGCTAGTGGTTTGGTAACTAGCGGGAGGGCCAATGAGCAGTTCTTC.

A single count supports this clone. The chain combines TRBV6-5 with TRBJ1-6; D might be TRBD1 (6 bases). The CDR3 loop spans 13 amino acids. Germline V gives CDR1 MNHEY, CDR2 SVGAGI. Between the trimmed V and J ends, which lost 11 bases and 8 bases, there was a span of 16 bases. Here the CDR3 DNA reads TGTGCCGGATCGAGCCAGGGGCATTCACCCCTCCACTTT. It translates to CAGSSQGHSPLHF.

The rearrangement joins TRBV28 to TRBJ1-2; TRBD1 aligns across 8 bases. Germline trimming cut 6 bases from V and 4 bases from J; bases unmatched to any gene: 4. Germline loops: CDR1 MDHEN, CDR2 SYDVKM. The CDR3 has 13 amino acids. The CDR3 region has the DNA TGTGCCAGCAGCCCGACAGGGGCCTATGGCTACACCTTC. This sequence encodes CASSPTGAYGYTF.

The V gene is TRBV12-3 or TRBV12-4, the J gene TRBJ1-2; D possibly corresponds to TRBD1 (6 bases). CDR3 size: 13 residues. V lost 4 bases and J lost 2, with 8 bases in between. The CDR3 bases are TGTGCCAGCAGTTCGGGACAAAACTATGGCTACACCTTC. This encodes CASSSGQNYGYTF.

The chain uses TRBV4-2 and TRBJ1-2, with D maybe TRBD1 (5 bases). The germline CDR1 and CDR2 sequences are LGHNA and YNFKEQ. CDR3 length: 15 amino acids. The germline V and J ends were trimmed by 0 bases and 7 bases, with 15 bases remaining between them. CDR3 DNA sequence: TGTGCCAGCAGCCAAGATCCGGGCGGGGGATTTGGCTACACCTTC. This codes for CASSQDPGGGFGYTF.

V usage is TRBV24-1 and J usage is TRBJ2-1, with 14 bases that match TRBD2. V lost 3 bases to trimming and J lost 1 base; unmatched junction nucleotides: 10. The CDR3 covers 20 residues. From germline, CDR1 is KGHDR and CDR2 SFDVKD. The CDR3 DNA reads TGTGCCACCAGTGATCGTCCCGGACTAGCGGGAGGTGGTTCCTACAATGAGCAGTTCTTC. Residues: CATSDRPGLAGGGSYNEQFF.

This clone was counted between two and nine times. The chain uses TRBV9 and TRBJ2-5, with a tentative D call TRBD1 (6 bases). This CDR3 has 14 residues. Trimming cost V 2 bases and J 7 bases, with 15 bases left between them. The germline V gene encodes CDR1 SGDLS and CDR2 YYNGEE. The DNA of the CDR3 is TGTGCCAGCAGCGTCCTTGGACAGCAGGGGACCCAGTACTTC. This translates into CASSVLGQQGTQYF.

V usage is TRBV27 and J usage is TRBJ2-1; D may be TRBD2 (5 bases). The V gene's germline CDR1 is MNHEY and CDR2 SMNVEV (reference sequence). This CDR3 spans 15 amino acids. The V end lost 3 bases, the J end lost 1 base, and 10 bases lay between the germline ends. The CDR3, as DNA: TGTGCCAGCAGTTTGGCTAGCCTATCCTACAATGAGCAGTTCTTC. Protein: CASSLASLSYNEQFF.

The CDR3 reads CATSDSRGDYGYTF. Written as DNA, the CDR3 is TGTGCCACCAGTGATTCCCGGGGGGACTATGGCTACACCTTC. The genes are TRBV24-1 and TRBJ1-2, with D maybe TRBD1 (5 bases). The CDR3 totals 14 residues. Trimming took off 2 bases at V and 3 bases at J, with 9 bases between the two ends. Germline lookup yields CDR1 KGHDR and CDR2 SFDVKD.

J is TRBJ1-4 and V is TRBV7-2; D ambiguous. The CDR3 contains 12 residues. Germline V gene data show CDR1 as SGHTA and CDR2 as FQGNSA. The germline V and J ends were trimmed by 5 bases and 7 bases, with 8 bases remaining between them. The CDR3: CASSEFSEKLFF. The DNA for the CDR3 is TGTGCCAGCAGCGAATTCAGTGAAAAACTGTTTTTT.